The text below deals with one T cell receptor (beta chain). Its antigen remains undetermined. Base qualities are not recorded, but no much larger clone differs from it by a single base. The sample comes from a study of cytomegalovirus exposure and HLA in healthy donors (dated by TCRdb to about 2017). Describing the broader study: An earlier analysis of some 620 of the donors reported 276 Gb of sequence data and 90 million to 120 million unique TCR beta sequences obtained from 180 million or so T cells. All discovery cohort repertoires had been generated using a single sequencing platform. Rather than using new phenotypic data, the later analysis identified candidate immune exposures from TCR beta sequences and from how often those sequences occurred across donors. Among the roughly 410 genotyped donors, approximately 82% belonged to the genetic ancestry cluster associated with self-reported Caucasian donors. Typing coverage varied by locus: roughly 629-640 donors for A, B, C, DRB1 and DQB1; roughly 500 for DQA1; about 590 for DPA1; approximately 450 for DPB1. To decide whether each TCR beta V gene segment behaved as functional or pseudogenic, an earlier analysis of 587 of the donors relied on high-throughput TCR beta sequencing. The study was designed to test whether signatures of past pathogen exposure could be identified by cataloging public T cell receptors. Roughly 300 gigabases of sequencing data and roughly 81 million unique TCR sequences made up an early release that covered nearly 650 HLA-typed donors. A later analysis re-examined previously published TCR beta repertoires from roughly 650 donors and added high-resolution HLA genotyping to investigate patterns of TCR occurrence. The study used immunosequencing to profile the T cell repertoires of 600 to 850 subjects and linked those repertoires to cytomegalovirus serostatus. Donor age, sex, ethnicity and CMV serostatus were compiled together with the repertoire data. HLA typing included class I and class II loci at four-digit resolution. Across approximately 400 genotyped donors of the cohort, an average of roughly 200,000 unique TCR beta nucleotide sequences per donor were sequenced, and 15% to 20% of those sequences were non-productive. In a later genetic analysis, genome-wide SNP genotypes for about three fifths of the 666 donors were used, and that subset was treated as a discovery cohort. To predict cytomegalovirus infection status, the study brought together high-throughput TCR immunosequencing, statistical association of individual TCRs with disease status, and machine learning. Several DR-DQ haplotypes were treated as single units for association and clustering because of strong linkage in the cohort. Besides the first cohort of around 700 subjects, a separate validation cohort made up of over 100 different subjects was used. Overall results and qualifications from the work: This cohort had only TCR beta chains sequenced, and the lack of alpha or paired-chain data limited which features could be detected. In vitro tests confirmed that three of the cytomegalovirus-associated TCR beta chains recognize cytomegalovirus antigens. A later genetic analysis associated a missense DCLRE1C variant with V-gene and J-gene trimming of TCR beta chains, and an independent cohort replicated the association. In a later genetic analysis, fewer N-insertions in productive TCRs were reported among donors in an Asian-associated ancestry cluster than the roughly 700-donor mean. For the cohort, immune exposure information was limited to CMV serostatus. In a later analysis, most CMV-associated TCR beta chains were found to appear HLA-restricted, with HLA associations seemingly driven largely by CMV exposure. While some public TCRs were present in many individuals, most TCR sequences turned up only very rarely across donors. The study listed 150 to 200 TCR beta chains as associated with cytomegalovirus. It was suggested by the authors that the approach could potentially be generalized to other disease states and immunological phenotypes. The sequencing pipeline was judged likely to have produced a cluster of highly shared sequence variants as a technical artifact. In a later analysis, some 18,000 TCR beta sequences were associated with specific HLA alleles at a false discovery rate of 0.05. The earlier analysis of about 600 of the donors excluded 15 to 20 rarely observed V segments, including chromosome 9 orphons, because counts were too low. Strong co-occurrence of HLA alleles, especially DR and DQ, made assigning TCR associations to individual alleles difficult. In a later analysis, the rate of TCR association differed among HLA loci, with DRB1 alleles having the most associated TCRs and HLA-C alleles having the fewest. Compared with equally common non-associated chains, HLA-associated TCR beta chains in a later analysis were more clonally expanded and had lower generation probabilities. Presence/absence analyses assumed roughly uniform sequencing depth across donors, an assumption that may not hold. An earlier analysis of around 500 of the donors showed that most TCR beta V segments appeared in productive rearrangements either about 90% or about 30% of the time, which broadly matched IMGT annotations. Cytomegalovirus status was reported to be diagnosed by the classifier with high specificity and sensitivity in both the original and validation cohorts. HLA typing was unavailable for some donors at each locus, so association tests used only the typed subset. Several of the top co-occurrence clusters appeared to be linked to parvovirus B19, influenza, CMV and Epstein-Barr virus, according to a later analysis. Linkage disequilibrium might explain the correlated functional status among segregating V segments, but an unknown experimental factor could not be ruled out. A further reported finding was that TCR beta sequences accurately predicted the HLA-A and HLA-B alleles for most subjects in the first cohort.

The cohort consisted of some 730 healthy bone marrow donors. Cohort members were all nominally healthy when sampled, although unrecorded immune exposures were likely present. The donor tested CMV seronegative and was one of the 352 seronegative cohort members. Each donor provided a peripheral blood sample, and peripheral blood mononuclear cells were used for TCR beta sequencing. Genomic DNA was extracted from the blood cell samples with the Qiagen DNeasy Blood Extraction Kit. Library prep was done by the immunoSEQ multiplex PCR assay. For the multiplex PCR, a mixture combining 60 forward primers for TCR Vbeta segments and 13 reverse primers for TCR Jbeta segments was used. A multiplex PCR assay on genomic DNA amplified the CDR3 region of rearranged TCR beta genes. On the Illumina HiSeq System, the amplified TCR beta libraries were sequenced as 87-base-pair reads. The study's processing was this. Across the roughly 640 repertoires, a later analysis counted some 80 million unique TCR beta chains, approximately 12 million of which were shared by at least two donors. To remove PCR and sequencing errors, raw reads were error-corrected and collapsed into unique sequences using a nearest-neighbor algorithm that merged closely related sequences. V, D and J gene segments were assigned by aligning CDR3 sequences to IMGT reference sequences. For a sequence to be retained, a match of at least six nucleotides was required to both a V gene segment and a J gene segment. Rearrangements were classified as productive when the CDR3 lacked stop codons and remained in frame with V and J, and all other rearrangements were classified as non-productive. CDR3 was defined by IMGT convention, running from the second conserved V-encoded cysteine to the conserved J-encoded phenylalanine. Sequences without an unambiguous match to a single V gene segment were excluded from the earlier analysis of several hundred of the donors. An earlier analysis of a few hundred of the donors classified V segments as functional when productive rearrangements were above 56.7% and as segregating when the standard deviation between donors was above 5%. A statistical classification framework was developed to diagnose cytomegalovirus status using the catalog of TCR beta chain sequences. A later analysis assigned V and J genes by comparing TCR nucleotide sequences with IMGT/GENE-DB human TR gene sequences. The TCRdist pipeline was used in a later analysis to assign CDR3 sequences and most-parsimonious VDJ recombination scenarios. In a later analysis, each TCR beta chain was defined by its CDR3 amino acid sequence together with its V-gene family, and reads lacking a unique V-gene family were excluded. To address suspected cross-contamination and a sequencing artifact, a later analysis removed around 590 highly shared, low-generation-probability nucleotide sequences. In a later analysis, a clonal expansion index was calculated for each public chain from normalized within-repertoire ranks of inferred template counts. In a later analysis, generation probabilities were computed using a VDJ recombination model fitted to out-of-frame rearrangements, and the results were checked against IGoR. Hypergeometric tests were used in a later analysis to score TCR-TCR, TCR-HLA and TCR-CMV co-occurrence, with a repertoire-size bias correction applied to the TCR pairs. To estimate false discovery rates, a later analysis permuted the HLA or CMV assignments 20 times. In a later analysis, co-occurring TCRs were grouped with DBSCAN, and TCRdist sequence similarity was added when clustering was performed within HLA-allele-positive subsets. For co-occurrence clustering, repertoires with fewer than 30,000 or more than 120,000 public chains were excluded, along with 4 to 6 repertoires with anomalous nucleotide sharing. In TCRdb, the immuneACCESS table is reduced to in-frame sequences with V and J assigned. These tables do not hold every clone; where another copy was compared, an unresolved V gene accounts for under half, and the others remain unexplained. D and trimming were read from the DNA, whereas the V and J calls and clone size are those reported in that table. In all, the sample holds roughly 150,000 clones, and around four fifths of those were seen once. Together, the top ten hold more than 1.4% of the sample.

Material: PBMCs. The source is a male donor in good health and CMV-seronegative.

The nucleotides read TGCGCCAGCAGCTTGGGGACAGGGTACGAGCAGTACTTC. This yields the protein CASSLGTGYEQYF. In this chain, TRBV5-1 is recombined with TRBJ2-5, and TRBD1 matches 8 of the central bases. The last part of the DNA fits TRBJ2-7 better; the J call may be wrong. Its CDR3 holds 13 amino acids, cysteine through phenylalanine. The CDR3 DNA has 39 bases and is translated from base 1. The germline V gene specifies SGHRS as CDR1 and YFSETQ as CDR2.